Listed below are T cell receptor beta chains from one sample, sequenced in a study of T cell changes during pregnancy in multiple sclerosis. Data came from immunoSEQ multiplex PCR; TCRdb stores just in-frame clones and leaves some out. Here the sample spans under 85,000 clones, approximately 94% being singletons. Here the sequenced sample was peripheral blood, taken in the third trimester of pregnancy. The receptors stem from a female donor with multiple sclerosis, enrolled in a pregnancy study. Each CDR3 is given with its conserved first and last residue. The D gene is left open where the match is weak. Expanded clones are given a class, and other clones once, few, many or no size at all.

length	V	D	size	J	DNA	CDR3
17	TRBV27	-	once	TRBJ2-3	TGTGCCAGCAGTCCATCCTTCGGCGGGGCGGGCACAGATACGCAGTATTTT	CASSPSFGGAGTDTQYF
14	TRBV19	TRBD1	-	TRBJ1-4	TGTGCCAGTACCCGCAGGGGGGAATACGAAAAACTGTTTTTT	CASTRRGEYEKLFF
12	TRBV6-6	-	-	TRBJ2-1	TGTGCCAGCACCCCCGCCTACAATGAGCAGTTCTTC	CASTPAYNEQFF
17	TRBV6-1	TRBD1	-	TRBJ1-1	TGTGCCAGCAGTGAAGTGTTGGCGACAGGGCCGAGGACTGAAGCTTTCTTT	CASSEVLATGPRTEAFF
14	TRBV7-9	-	-	TRBJ1-5	TGTGCCAGCAGCTTAGGGCAGAAAAATCAGCCCCAGCATTTT	CASSLGQKNQPQHF
14	TRBV7-2	-	-	TRBJ1-2	TGTGCCAGCAGCCTCCAACAGGTCCCCTATGGCTACACCTTC	CASSLQQVPYGYTF
13	TRBV7-2	-	-	TRBJ1-1	TGTGCCAGCAGGGCAACACCAAACACTGAAGCTTTCTTT	CASRATPNTEAFF
19	TRBV7-3	-	-	TRBJ2-3	TGTGCCAGCAGCTTAACAGCAGGGGTCGGTTCCGCTAGCACAGATACGCAGTATTTT	CASSLTAGVGSASTDTQYF
13	TRBV7-2	-	-	TRBJ1-5	TGTGCCAGCAGCTCCCAGGGCAATCAGCCCCAGCATTTT	CASSSQGNQPQHF
14	TRBV9	-	-	TRBJ1-1	TGTGCCAGCAGCGTAAACAGGTTGAACACTGAAGCTTTCTTT	CASSVNRLNTEAFF
15	TRBV6-5	TRBD2	-	TRBJ2-5	TGTGCCAGCAGTTATTCTAGCGGGGGCCAAGAGACCCAGTACTTC	CASSYSSGGQETQYF
17	TRBV5-1	TRBD1	-	TRBJ1-2	TGCGCCAGCAGGTCACAACCGGGACAGGGAGCTAACTATGGCTACACCTTC	CASRSQPGQGANYGYTF
14	TRBV29-1	TRBD1	-	TRBJ1-2	TGCAGCGCGGCCGGGACAGGGGGATCTTATGGCTACACCTTC	CSAAGTGGSYGYTF
13	TRBV29-1	TRBD1	-	TRBJ1-1	TGCAGCGCTTCGGGACAGGGAAACGTAGAAGCTTTCTTT	CSASGQGNVEAFF
15	TRBV27	-	-	TRBJ1-2	TGTGCCAGCAGTTTATCGCAGGGGTCGGGCTATGGCTACACCTTC	CASSLSQGSGYGYTF
15	TRBV6-1	TRBD1	-	TRBJ1-6	TGTGCCAGCAGGCCTACAGGGGAGGCTAATTCACCCCTCCACTTT	CASRPTGEANSPLHF
15	TRBV9	-	-	TRBJ1-5	TGTGCCAGCAGTGGGGAAGAGGGACACCGGCAGCCCCAGCATTTT	CASSGEEGHRQPQHF
17	TRBV6-4	TRBD1	-	TRBJ1-1	TGTGCCAGCAGCCCCCGCTGGGCCGGACAGGGGAACACTGAAGCTTTCTTT	CASSPRWAGQGNTEAFF
14	TRBV7-9	TRBD1	once	TRBJ2-4	TGTGCCAGCAGCAAAGCGGGACAGGGACAAATTCAGTACTTC	CASSKAGQGQIQYF